The 24 T cell receptor beta chains below come from one sample, sequenced in a study of beta chain features in type 1 diabetes (dated by TCRdb to the late 2010s). The library was generated by the immunoSEQ multiplex PCR assay. The entire amount of isolated RNA was reverse transcribed using the High Capacity cDNA Reverse Transcription Kit, so the sequenced TCRB transcripts were expressed ones. Held by TCRdb, this immuneACCESS table contains in-frame sequences only and omits some clones. Under half of the omission traces to an unresolved V gene where checked; the cause of the rest is unknown. For this sample the table gives 150,000 to 200,000 clones, of which less than 9.5% were detected only once. Approximately 0.93% of the sample is taken by the ten largest. What the authors observed across the whole study: Type 1 diabetes patients showed a moderate but significant shortening of TCRB CDR3 length in all four CD4+ subsets.

For these receptors, no antigen is known. Sample: central memory CD4+ T cells from blood. All receptors derive from a woman in her thirties or forties with type 1 diabetes.

This clone has more than one count but fewer than ten. The CDR3 DNA reads as TGTGCCAGCAGCTTAGGGCTCCAAGAGACCCAGTACTTC. Amino acid sequence: CASSLGLQETQYF. The chain has TRBV7-2 and TRBJ2-5; D not resolved. V lost 1 base, J lost 1 base, and 4 bases lay in between. Germline assignment: CDR1 SGHTA and CDR2 FQGNSA. This CDR3 has 13 residues.

The sample holds a few counts of this clone. V gene TRBV5-5 combines with J gene TRBJ2-7; tentative D call: TRBD2 (5 bases). Per germline, CDR1 SGHKS and CDR2 YYEKEE (reference sequence). Deletions cut 0 bases from V and 11 bases from J, with 9 bases between. CDR3 size: 11 residues. This CDR3 is CASSLAGVEYF. Here the CDR3 DNA reads TGTGCCAGCAGCTTGGCCGGGGTGGAGTACTTC.

The chain couples TRBV19 to TRBJ2-1; possible D gene TRBD2, 5 bases. V lost 3 bases and J 4 bases, leaving 13 bases between the germline ends. CDR1 and CDR2 (germline): LNHDA, SQIVND (reference sequence). The CDR3 has 15 amino acids. CDR3 nucleotide sequence: TGTGCCAGTAGTATCGAAGGACTTGCGTACAATGAGCAGTTCTTC. Translation: CASSIEGLAYNEQFF.

This clone was detected a few times. V and J are TRBV4-2 and TRBJ2-3; 10 bases agree with TRBD2. Germline V gene sequence: CDR1 LGHNA, CDR2 YNFKEQ. The CDR3 sequence is 16 residues long. After removal of 0 bases from V and 5 bases from J, the junction contained 5 bases not matched to a gene. In nucleotides, the CDR3 is TGTGCCAGCAGCCAAGAGCCAGCGGGAGGGAGAGATACGCAGTATTTT. Translation: CASSQEPAGGRDTQYF.

The sample holds many counts of this clone. CDR3 region: CASSVDGNYGYTF. CDR3 nucleotides: TGTGCCAGCAGCGTAGACGGGAACTATGGCTACACCTTC. This rearrangement joins TRBV9 to TRBJ1-2; no clear D. CDR1 is SGDLS and CDR2 is YYNGEE in the germline V gene. CDR3 length: 13 amino acids. V dropped 0 bases and J dropped 2 bases, with 5 bases sitting between them.

The chain combines TRBV29-1 with TRBJ2-5; 8 bases line up with TRBD1. The ends lost 7 bases at V and 4 bases at J; junction bases unmatched: 8. Per germline, CDR1 SQVTM and CDR2 ANQGSEA. This CDR3 comprises 13 residues. Written as DNA, the CDR3 is TGCAGCGCCCGGGGAGGACAGGGAGAGACCCAGTACTTC. Translating it yields CSARGGQGETQYF.

V gene TRBV7-6 combines with J gene TRBJ2-1; 12 bases align to TRBD2. The germline V gene has CDR1 SGHVS and CDR2 FNYEAQ. CDR3 length equals 16 residues. V dropped 2 bases and J dropped 7; count of bases not matched to a gene: 6. CDR3 bases: TGTGCCAGCAGCTTAACAGGCGGGACTAGCGGGAATGAGCAGTTCTTC. It specifies CASSLTGGTSGNEQFF.

On this clone itself: This sample also contains other DNA sequences that code for the same CDR3. This chain connects TRBV30 to TRBJ1-1; D gene uncertain. This CDR3 comprises 13 residues. In germline, CDR1 is GTSNPN, CDR2 SVGIG (reference sequence). The V gene lost 1 base and the J gene lost 2 bases, with 8 bases spanning the gap. Here the CDR3 reads CAWSERRNTEAFF. For the CDR3, the DNA is TGTGCCTGGAGTGAAAGGAGAAACACTGAAGCTTTCTTT.

V is TRBV19 and J is TRBJ1-4; perhaps TRBD1 as D (6 bases). CDR3 length: 15 residues. CDR1 is LNHDA and CDR2 is SQIVND in the germline V gene (reference sequence). V was shortened by 5 bases and J by 8 bases, with 18 bases between the two germline ends. CDR3 nucleotides: TGTGCCAGTAGTGTCAGCTCCGGGACACCGGAAAAACTGTTTTTT. Amino acid sequence: CASSVSSGTPEKLFF.

The chain employs TRBV5-1 and TRBJ1-1; TRBD1 is a possible D gene (6 bases). CDR3 length: 13 amino acids. The V end was cut by 7 bases, the J end by 3 bases, with 13 bases between. Germline values: CDR1 SGHRS, CDR2 YFSETQ. The CDR3 DNA sequence: TGCGCCAGCCGGATGGGGGCGGACACTGAAGCTTTCTTT. It specifies CASRMGADTEAFF. Full variable domain (missing parts from reference TRBV5-1 and TRBJ1-1): KAGVTQTPRYLIKTRGQQVTLSCSPISGHRSVSWYQQTPGQGLQFLFEYFSETQRNKGNFPGRFSGRQFSNSRSEMNVSTLELGDSALYLCASRMGADTEAFFGQGTRLTVV.

Many counts were recorded for this clone. The rearrangement uses TRBV29-1 and TRBJ2-1; 9 positions match TRBD1. The CDR3 runs 12 residues. J lost 5 bases, V lost 7 bases, and 3 bases had no gene match. The germline V gene encodes CDR1 SQVTM and CDR2 ANQGSEA. The CDR3 nucleotides are TGCAGCGCTGGACAGGGGAACAATGAGCAGTTCTTC. This gives the protein CSAGQGNNEQFF.

This clone was seen a handful of times. V usage is TRBV30 and J usage is TRBJ1-1; D is unclear. The CDR3 contains 12 residues. Trimming stripped 5 bases from V and 0 bases from J, with 7 bases between. The V gene's germline CDR1 is GTSNPN and CDR2 SVGIG (reference sequence). CDR3 sequence (DNA): TGTGCCTGGCGCCTATTGAACACTGAAGCTTTCTTT. This gives the protein CAWRLLNTEAFF.

The chain uses TRBV18 and TRBJ1-6, with 8 bases lining up with TRBD1. This CDR3 spans 15 amino acids. V shed 8 bases and J 7 bases; nucleotides not matched to a gene: 10. Germline assignment: CDR1 KGHSH and CDR2 LQKENI. CDR3 sequence (DNA): TGTGCCAGCACCCCACCGGGACAGGCGAATTCACCCCTCCACTTT. Amino acids: CASTPPGQANSPLHF.

This clone was seen repeatedly, ten times or more. The chain carries TRBV4-3 and TRBJ2-7; D is ambiguous. CDR1 and CDR2 from the germline V gene are LGHNA and YSLEER. The CDR3 totals 15 residues. The germline V and J ends were trimmed by 1 base and 2 bases, with 12 bases remaining between them. The CDR3 region has the DNA TGCGCCAGCAGCCAAGGGATGACTCCGGCCTACGAGCAGTACTTC. It codes for CASSQGMTPAYEQYF.

This clone was recorded many times. The V and J genes are TRBV28 and TRBJ2-1, with a weak D call TRBD1 (6 bases). This CDR3 has 14 amino acids. Trimming removed 8 bases from V and 0 bases from J, with 11 bases in between. Germline CDR1 MDHEN, CDR2 SYDVKM. The CDR3 nucleotides read TGTGCCAGCCTCAGGGGCGGCTCCTACAATGAGCAGTTCTTC. Its translation: CASLRGGSYNEQFF.

In its sample, this clone was seen a few times. The J gene is TRBJ1-5, the V gene TRBV15, with D unresolved. Trimming removed 0 bases from V and 1 base from J, with 16 bases in between. Germline values: CDR1 LNHNV, CDR2 YYDKDF (reference sequence). This CDR3 spans 18 amino acids. The CDR3 here is CATSRDQGAGGSNQPQHF. The CDR3 nucleotides are TGTGCCACCAGCAGAGATCAAGGCGCCGGCGGGAGCAATCAGCCCCAGCATTTT.

The V and J genes are TRBV7-9 and TRBJ1-1, with a tentative D call TRBD1 (5 bases). Trimming stripped 3 bases from V and 4 bases from J, with 9 bases between. This CDR3 spans 13 amino acids. The V gene's germline CDR1 is SEHNR and CDR2 FQNEAQ (reference sequence). The CDR3 protein is CASSLGLATEAFF. In nucleotides, the CDR3 is TGTGCCAGCAGCTTGGGACTAGCCACTGAAGCTTTCTTT.

On this clone: Other nucleotide sequences in the sample specify the same CDR3. This sequence joins TRBV9 and TRBJ2-2; TRBD2 agrees at 12 bases. In germline, CDR1 is SGDLS, CDR2 YYNGEE. Unmatched junction bases numbered 3, after V lost 4 bases and J lost 5 bases. This CDR3 is 15 amino acids long. The CDR3 sequence: CASSRLAGVTGELFF. CDR3 DNA: TGTGCCAGCAGCAGACTAGCGGGGGTTACCGGGGAGCTGTTTTTT.

The V gene is TRBV5-1, the J gene TRBJ1-1; 10 bases agree with TRBD1. Germline V gene lookup returns CDR1 SGHRS and CDR2 YFSETQ. With 1 base clipped from V and 5 bases from J, the junction kept 8 bases outside the gene matches. CDR3 size: 16 residues. The CDR3 DNA is TGCGCCAGCAGCTTGCAGGGACAGGGGACGGGGACTGAAGCTTTCTTT. Its protein is CASSLQGQGTGTEAFF.

CDR3 sequence (DNA): TGTGCCAGCTCACCTTTTGGTGATACTCAAGAGACCCAGTACTTC. Translation: CASSPFGDTQETQYF. The chain has TRBV18 and TRBJ2-5; no clear D. The CDR3 runs 15 residues. Deletions cut 3 bases from V and 2 bases from J, with 13 bases between. Germline CDR1 reads KGHSH; CDR2 reads LQKENI.

This chain links TRBV2 with TRBJ1-5; D unclear. This CDR3 contains 14 residues. Germline CDR1 is SNHLY and CDR2 is FYNNEI. V was shortened by 5 bases and J by 4 bases, with 12 bases between the two germline ends. The CDR3 DNA sequence: TGTGCCAGCAGTCCCGAGAGTGGTAATCAGCCCCAGCATTTT. It yields the protein CASSPESGNQPQHF.

This clone has just a few counts. The rearrangement uses TRBV30 and TRBJ1-3; no reliable D call. The length of the CDR3 is 13 residues. Germline V gene sequence: CDR1 GTSNPN, CDR2 SVGIG (reference sequence). Trimming took off 1 base at V and 3 bases at J, with 7 bases between the two ends. The CDR3 DNA sequence: TGTGCCTGGAGTGCGAACGGTGGAAACACCATATATTTT. Its translation is CAWSANGGNTIYF.

A few counts support this clone. V usage is TRBV6-5 and J usage is TRBJ1-1; D remains unclear. The germline V gene has CDR1 MNHEY and CDR2 SVGAGI. Trimming left V 6 bases short and J 2 bases short, with 10 bases between. CDR3 length: 13 residues. CDR3 protein: CASRRAENTEAFF. As DNA, the CDR3 is TGTGCCAGCAGGAGGGCGGAAAACACTGAAGCTTTCTTT.

This chain links TRBV4-1 with TRBJ2-1; 12 bases align to TRBD2. V lost 1 base to trimming and J lost 4 bases; unmatched junction nucleotides: 5. The CDR3 totals 17 residues. Per the germline V gene, CDR1 is MGHRA and CDR2 is YSYEKL. The CDR3 region is CASSQVASGGAYNEQFF. CDR3 sequence (DNA): TGCGCCAGCAGCCAAGTGGCTAGCGGGGGGGCTTACAATGAGCAGTTCTTC.